These T cell receptor beta chains were read from a single sample in a study of T cells after yellow fever vaccination. TCRdb independently ran MiXCR on the 5' RACE reads; one entry per CDR3 protein. The table lists about 160,000 distinct CDR3 sequences, around 9.7% of them singletons. The specimen comprised CD8+ T cells sorted from PBMCs, sampled 45 days after the yellow fever booster vaccination. These receptors were taken from a man aged 18 to 35 who received the YFV17D yellow fever vaccine. Each CDR3 is given without its conserved first and last residue. Fields, in order: clone size, J gene, V gene, CDR3 protein. Size is stated for part of the rows, as once, few or many counts, or as a class when the clone is expanded.

abundance: few
j_gene: TRBJ2-1
v_gene: TRBV14
CDR3aa: ASSLARAPYNEQF

abundance: NA
j_gene: TRBJ2-7
v_gene: TRBV5-5
CDR3aa: ASSLGGSPSYEQY

abundance: few
j_gene: TRBJ2-1
v_gene: TRBV20-1
CDR3aa: SARMGNYNEQF

abundance: few
j_gene: TRBJ2-4
v_gene: TRBV4-1
CDR3aa: ASSQWIQGAIPLAKNIQY

abundance: NA
j_gene: TRBJ2-1
v_gene: TRBV28
CDR3aa: ASSLQAFNNEQF

abundance: many
j_gene: TRBJ2-6
v_gene: TRBV7-8
CDR3aa: ASSLRGRASRETGANVLT

abundance: NA
j_gene: TRBJ2-7
v_gene: TRBV12-3/TRBV12-4
CDR3aa: ASSFAGEMYEQY

abundance: many
j_gene: TRBJ2-5
v_gene: TRBV11-2
CDR3aa: ASRLKAWASPQETQY

abundance: few
j_gene: TRBJ2-2
v_gene: TRBV6-4
CDR3aa: ASRERGLTGELF

abundance: NA
j_gene: TRBJ1-1
v_gene: TRBV7-6
CDR3aa: ASSLTGGSVPEAF

abundance: few
j_gene: TRBJ2-1
v_gene: TRBV29-1
CDR3aa: SVEEGRRAYNEQF

abundance: NA
j_gene: TRBJ2-1
v_gene: TRBV7-2
CDR3aa: ASSLTSGGEIEQF

abundance: many
j_gene: TRBJ2-5
v_gene: TRBV6-5
CDR3aa: ASSATGRETQY

abundance: NA
j_gene: TRBJ2-5
v_gene: TRBV5-1
CDR3aa: ASSRGLAVEETQY

abundance: many
j_gene: TRBJ1-5
v_gene: TRBV10-3
CDR3aa: AIASGTGGIQPQH

abundance: NA
j_gene: TRBJ2-5
v_gene: TRBV27
CDR3aa: ASSLSVRQQETQY

abundance: few
j_gene: TRBJ2-1
v_gene: TRBV5-8
CDR3aa: ASRPRTLYNEQF

abundance: few
j_gene: TRBJ2-1
v_gene: TRBV6-6
CDR3aa: ASRVASGAYNEQF

abundance: few
j_gene: TRBJ1-1
v_gene: TRBV15
CDR3aa: ATSRGKNTEAF

abundance: many
j_gene: TRBJ2-2
v_gene: TRBV5-1
CDR3aa: ASSLANNWQLLRDTGELF

abundance: NA
j_gene: TRBJ1-6
v_gene: TRBV9
CDR3aa: ASSVAKGDEGSPLH

abundance: NA
j_gene: TRBJ2-1
v_gene: TRBV9
CDR3aa: ASSPIGNEQF

abundance: few
j_gene: TRBJ2-3
v_gene: TRBV29-1
CDR3aa: SVFSGFADTQY

abundance: NA
j_gene: TRBJ1-1
v_gene: TRBV5-1
CDR3aa: ASSPWPTGLEAF

abundance: NA
j_gene: TRBJ2-1
v_gene: TRBV2
CDR3aa: ASSEVLTTRQTNEQF

abundance: few
j_gene: TRBJ2-1
v_gene: TRBV23-1
CDR3aa: ASKGQDTYNEQF

abundance: NA
j_gene: TRBJ1-1
v_gene: TRBV25-1
CDR3aa: ASSEPGVMNTEAF

abundance: few
j_gene: TRBJ2-1
v_gene: TRBV5-1
CDR3aa: ASSEPGLAGYNEQF

abundance: many
j_gene: TRBJ2-7
v_gene: TRBV4-1
CDR3aa: ASSPSGAGGSYEQY

abundance: few
j_gene: TRBJ2-3
v_gene: TRBV6-5
CDR3aa: ASSYRGAGTDTQY

abundance: few
j_gene: TRBJ1-3
v_gene: TRBV6-5
CDR3aa: ASSSTGYSGNTIY

abundance: NA
j_gene: TRBJ2-1
v_gene: TRBV4-3
CDR3aa: ASSQDGGGSYNEQF